This TCR beta chain was retrieved from a study of radiotherapy plus CTLA-4 blockade in lung cancer. Study at large: Patients showed objective responses in over 15% of cases, and disease control was achieved by under 40%.

Patients had chemo-refractory metastatic non-small-cell lung cancer and received focal radiation plus CTLA-4 blockade that used ipilimumab. The CDR3 spans 16 residues. The V segment lost 5 bases and the J segment 5 bases; nucleotides outside the gene matches: 13. Germline loops: CDR1 SGHTA, CDR2 FQGNSA. Clones were sequenced by immunoSEQ multiplex PCR, and TCRdb holds only the in-frame ones, with some missing. The profile shows 81,000 or so clones, approximately 86% of them singletons. V and J are TRBV7-2 and TRBJ2-5; TRBD2 agrees at 8 bases. Sample: peripheral blood, taken from a patient treated with radiotherapy plus ipilimumab. The sequence derives from a human donor with non-small cell lung cancer who had stable disease on radiotherapy plus ipilimumab. For the CDR3, the DNA is TGTGCCAGCAGCCCCCCAGCGGCGGGGGGCCAGGAGACCCAGTACTTC. Protein: CASSPPAAGGQETQYF.